Listed below are T cell receptor beta chains from one sample, sequenced in a study of T cells in Graves' hyperthyroidism and ophthalmopathy. TCRdb processed the multiplex PCR reads anew with MiXCR; each CDR3 protein has one entry. This sample has about 610,000 distinct CDR3 sequences, with approximately 14% found just once. Source material: blood. The receptors come from a woman in her 40s with Graves' ophthalmopathy. The CDR3 runs from the conserved cysteine through the conserved F or W. Each record gives: J gene, D gene, V gene, clone size, CDR3 protein, CDR3 DNA. D genes are given only for firm matches. Clone sizes are given selectively: once, few, many, or a class where the clone is expanded.

j_call: TRBJ1-5; d_call: -; v_call: TRBV5-6; clone_size: many; cdr3_aa: CASSSVGNQPQHF; cdr3_nt: TGTGCCAGCAGCTCGGTTGGCAATCAGCCCCAGCATTTT
j_call: TRBJ1-5; d_call: -; v_call: TRBV29-1; clone_size: -; cdr3_aa: CSVESYSNQPQHF; cdr3_nt: TGCAGCGTTGAATCGTATAGCAATCAGCCCCAGCATTTT
j_call: TRBJ2-5; d_call: TRBD2; v_call: TRBV3-1; clone_size: -; cdr3_aa: CASSQDSGSAETQYF; cdr3_nt: TGTGCCAGCAGCCAAGATAGCGGGAGTGCGGAGACCCAGTACTTC
j_call: TRBJ1-2; d_call: -; v_call: TRBV6-5; clone_size: many; cdr3_aa: CASSYSMVAGSGYTF; cdr3_nt: TGTGCCAGCAGTTACTCGATGGTCGCAGGGTCGGGCTACACCTTC
j_call: TRBJ1-1; d_call: -; v_call: TRBV19; clone_size: many; cdr3_aa: CASSRDGSTEAFF; cdr3_nt: TGTGCCAGTAGCCGGGATGGGAGCACTGAAGCTTTCTTT
j_call: TRBJ1-3; d_call: -; v_call: TRBV19; clone_size: -; cdr3_aa: CASRVSSGNTIYF; cdr3_nt: TGTGCCAGTCGCGTTAGCTCTGGAAACACCATATATTTT
j_call: TRBJ1-5; d_call: -; v_call: TRBV2; clone_size: many; cdr3_aa: CASTRDIGNQPQHF; cdr3_nt: TGTGCCAGCACTAGGGACATCGGCAATCAGCCCCAGCATTTT
j_call: TRBJ2-5; d_call: -; v_call: TRBV6-2/TRBV6-3; clone_size: -; cdr3_aa: CASSRLAPDSSIETQYF; cdr3_nt: TGTGCCAGCAGTCGACTCGCCCCTGACAGCAGCATCGAGACCCAGTACTTC
j_call: TRBJ2-2; d_call: -; v_call: TRBV18; clone_size: -; cdr3_aa: CASGRYPTRNTGELFF; cdr3_nt: TGTGCCAGCGGAAGATATCCCACCCGGAACACCGGGGAGCTGTTTTTT
j_call: TRBJ2-1; d_call: TRBD1; v_call: TRBV24-1; clone_size: many; cdr3_aa: CATSDSTGTGHEQFF; cdr3_nt: TGTGCCACCAGTGACTCAACCGGGACAGGACATGAGCAGTTCTTC
j_call: TRBJ1-6; d_call: TRBD1; v_call: TRBV6-5; clone_size: few; cdr3_aa: CASSYQQGVSPLHF; cdr3_nt: TGTGCCAGCAGTTACCAACAGGGGGTTTCACCCCTCCACTTT
j_call: TRBJ1-5; d_call: -; v_call: TRBV6-2/TRBV6-3; clone_size: many; cdr3_aa: CASTENNQPQHF; cdr3_nt: TGTGCCAGCACGGAAAACAATCAGCCCCAGCATTTT
j_call: TRBJ1-2; d_call: -; v_call: TRBV11-2; clone_size: many; cdr3_aa: CASSPGPEGYTF; cdr3_nt: TGTGCCAGCAGCCCAGGTCCTGAAGGCTACACCTTC
j_call: TRBJ1-5; d_call: -; v_call: TRBV18; clone_size: many; cdr3_aa: CASSSGDARNQPQHF; cdr3_nt: TGTGCCAGCTCATCGGGCGATGCCCGCAATCAGCCCCAGCATTTT
j_call: TRBJ1-1; d_call: -; v_call: TRBV20-1; clone_size: many; cdr3_aa: CSARFPGLGNTEAFF; cdr3_nt: TGCAGTGCTAGATTCCCGGGACTGGGGAACACTGAAGCTTTCTTT
j_call: TRBJ2-7; d_call: TRBD2; v_call: TRBV3-1; clone_size: -; cdr3_aa: CASSHRTSGLSYEQYF; cdr3_nt: TGTGCCAGCAGCCACCGGACTAGCGGGCTCTCCTACGAGCAGTACTTC
j_call: TRBJ2-7; d_call: TRBD1; v_call: TRBV6-1; clone_size: -; cdr3_aa: CASRGQGVNEQYF; cdr3_nt: TGTGCCAGCAGGGGACAGGGCGTCAACGAGCAGTACTTC
j_call: TRBJ2-7; d_call: -; v_call: TRBV6-5; clone_size: many; cdr3_aa: CASSYSAYEQYF; cdr3_nt: TGTGCCAGCAGTTACTCGGCCTACGAGCAGTACTTC
j_call: TRBJ1-1; d_call: -; v_call: TRBV20-1; clone_size: -; cdr3_aa: CSARVTDGEAFF; cdr3_nt: TGCAGTGCTAGAGTGACAGATGGCGAAGCTTTCTTT
j_call: TRBJ1-2; d_call: TRBD1; v_call: TRBV20-1; clone_size: -; cdr3_aa: CSARGTGVGYTF; cdr3_nt: TGCAGTGCTAGAGGGACAGGGGTTGGCTACACCTTC
j_call: TRBJ2-7; d_call: -; v_call: TRBV29-1; clone_size: -; cdr3_aa: CSYRVDGYEQYF; cdr3_nt: TGCAGCTACAGGGTTGACGGCTACGAGCAGTACTTC
j_call: TRBJ2-1; d_call: TRBD2; v_call: TRBV11-1; clone_size: -; cdr3_aa: CASSLGLAGGQSSYNEQFF; cdr3_nt: TGTGCCAGCAGCTTGGGGCTAGCGGGAGGCCAGAGCTCCTACAATGAGCAGTTCTTC
j_call: TRBJ1-2; d_call: TRBD1; v_call: TRBV6-1; clone_size: many; cdr3_aa: CASSEFHGQVYGYTF; cdr3_nt: TGTGCCAGCAGTGAATTCCACGGACAGGTTTATGGCTACACCTTC
j_call: TRBJ2-2; d_call: TRBD2; v_call: TRBV15; clone_size: many; cdr3_aa: CATSRDALAATGELFF; cdr3_nt: TGTGCCACCAGCAGAGATGCGCTAGCGGCCACCGGGGAGCTGTTTTTT
j_call: TRBJ2-5; d_call: TRBD1; v_call: TRBV28; clone_size: many; cdr3_aa: CASSYRTGWAIKETQYF; cdr3_nt: TGTGCCAGCAGTTACCGGACAGGGTGGGCTATAAAAGAGACCCAGTACTTC
j_call: TRBJ2-7; d_call: -; v_call: TRBV3-1; clone_size: -; cdr3_aa: CASSHPEETGSYEQYF; cdr3_nt: TGTGCCAGCAGCCACCCAGAGGAGACTGGGAGCTACGAGCAGTACTTC
j_call: TRBJ2-5; d_call: TRBD2; v_call: TRBV9; clone_size: many; cdr3_aa: CASSPGKTSGRGETQYF; cdr3_nt: TGTGCCAGCAGCCCGGGGAAGACTAGCGGGAGGGGAGAGACCCAGTACTTC
j_call: TRBJ2-1; d_call: TRBD2; v_call: TRBV6-5; clone_size: many; cdr3_aa: CASSSPVAGGGEQFF; cdr3_nt: TGTGCCAGCAGTTCCCCGGTTGCGGGAGGGGGGGAGCAGTTCTTC
j_call: TRBJ2-7; d_call: TRBD1; v_call: TRBV27; clone_size: many; cdr3_aa: CASSLSSFRETGRPSYEQYF; cdr3_nt: TGTGCCAGCAGTTTATCCTCCTTCCGCGAGACAGGGAGACCCTCCTACGAGCAGTACTTC
j_call: TRBJ2-5; d_call: TRBD1; v_call: TRBV6-2/TRBV6-3; clone_size: -; cdr3_aa: CASSTGQGRKTQYF; cdr3_nt: TGTGCCAGCAGCACCGGACAGGGGCGAAAGACCCAGTACTTC
j_call: TRBJ2-7; d_call: TRBD2; v_call: TRBV11-2; clone_size: -; cdr3_aa: CASSLSGSVREQYF; cdr3_nt: TGTGCCAGCAGCCTGAGCGGGAGCGTCCGCGAGCAGTACTTC
j_call: TRBJ2-3; d_call: TRBD2; v_call: TRBV10-3; clone_size: many; cdr3_aa: CAISETVSGRLRTDTQYF; cdr3_nt: TGTGCCATCAGTGAGACGGTGAGCGGGAGGTTAAGAACAGATACGCAGTATTTT
j_call: TRBJ2-7; d_call: -; v_call: TRBV30; clone_size: many; cdr3_aa: CAYGAVYEQYF; cdr3_nt: TGTGCCTACGGGGCGGTCTACGAGCAGTACTTC
j_call: TRBJ2-2; d_call: -; v_call: TRBV5-1; clone_size: many; cdr3_aa: CASSLTGTNTGELFF; cdr3_nt: TGCGCCAGCAGCTTGACAGGAACGAACACCGGGGAGCTGTTTTTT
j_call: TRBJ1-5; d_call: TRBD1; v_call: TRBV5-1; clone_size: many; cdr3_aa: CASRRDSGANQPQHF; cdr3_nt: TGCGCCAGCAGGCGGGACAGTGGGGCTAATCAGCCCCAGCATTTT
j_call: TRBJ2-7; d_call: TRBD2; v_call: TRBV6-1; clone_size: many; cdr3_aa: CASTQTSGNYEQYF; cdr3_nt: TGTGCCAGCACCCAGACTAGCGGAAACTACGAGCAGTACTTC
j_call: TRBJ1-5; d_call: -; v_call: TRBV10-3; clone_size: -; cdr3_aa: CAISERDIRQPQHF; cdr3_nt: TGTGCCATCAGTGAGCGGGACATAAGACAGCCCCAGCATTTT
j_call: TRBJ1-2; d_call: -; v_call: TRBV6-1; clone_size: many; cdr3_aa: CASSEAVFLRGYGYTF; cdr3_nt: TGTGCCAGCAGTGAAGCAGTCTTCCTTCGCGGCTATGGCTACACCTTC
j_call: TRBJ2-2; d_call: TRBD1; v_call: TRBV24-1; clone_size: many; cdr3_aa: CATSDPGQSTGELFF; cdr3_nt: TGTGCCACCAGTGATCCGGGACAGAGTACCGGGGAGCTGTTTTTT
j_call: TRBJ1-3; d_call: -; v_call: TRBV3-1; clone_size: many; cdr3_aa: CASSRGTASGNTIYF; cdr3_nt: TGTGCCAGCAGCCGGGGGACGGCCTCTGGAAACACCATATATTTT
j_call: TRBJ2-5; d_call: -; v_call: TRBV20-1; clone_size: many; cdr3_aa: CSAGEGGETQYF; cdr3_nt: TGCAGTGCCGGGGAAGGGGGGGAGACCCAGTACTTC
j_call: TRBJ2-7; d_call: TRBD2; v_call: TRBV5-1; clone_size: many; cdr3_aa: CASSPSGSVYEQYF; cdr3_nt: TGCGCCAGCAGCCCTAGCGGGAGTGTGTACGAGCAGTACTTC
j_call: TRBJ1-2; d_call: -; v_call: TRBV12-3/TRBV12-4; clone_size: many; cdr3_aa: CASSLGLTSYGYTF; cdr3_nt: TGTGCCAGCAGTTTGGGTCTCACGAGCTATGGCTACACCTTC
j_call: TRBJ2-5; d_call: TRBD2; v_call: TRBV19; clone_size: -; cdr3_aa: CASSPRAGVAETQYF; cdr3_nt: TGTGCCAGTAGTCCCCGGGCGGGAGTGGCAGAGACCCAGTACTTC
j_call: TRBJ2-3; d_call: -; v_call: TRBV7-3; clone_size: many; cdr3_aa: CASSLMGSTDTQYF; cdr3_nt: TGTGCCAGCAGCTTAATGGGGAGCACAGATACGCAGTATTTT
j_call: TRBJ2-5; d_call: TRBD2; v_call: TRBV7-2; clone_size: many; cdr3_aa: CASSSSSGAQETQYF; cdr3_nt: TGTGCCAGCAGCTCGAGTAGCGGGGCCCAAGAGACCCAGTACTTC
j_call: TRBJ2-5; d_call: TRBD1; v_call: TRBV5-1; clone_size: many; cdr3_aa: CASSVLGTGGETQYF; cdr3_nt: TGCGCCAGCAGCGTCCTAGGGACAGGCGGAGAGACCCAGTACTTC
j_call: TRBJ2-7; d_call: -; v_call: TRBV7-6; clone_size: many; cdr3_aa: CASSQSFGAYEQYF; cdr3_nt: TGTGCCAGCAGCCAATCGTTCGGGGCGTACGAGCAGTACTTC
j_call: TRBJ1-1; d_call: -; v_call: TRBV10-3; clone_size: many; cdr3_aa: CAISGGKTAEAFF; cdr3_nt: TGTGCCATCAGTGGCGGGAAGACCGCTGAAGCTTTCTTT
j_call: TRBJ1-1; d_call: -; v_call: TRBV6-1; clone_size: -; cdr3_aa: CASGRAGTEAFF; cdr3_nt: TGTGCCAGCGGCAGGGCGGGGACTGAAGCTTTCTTT
j_call: TRBJ2-7; d_call: -; v_call: TRBV30; clone_size: many; cdr3_aa: CAWSSGFYEQYF; cdr3_nt: TGTGCCTGGAGTTCCGGATTCTACGAGCAGTACTTC
j_call: TRBJ2-5; d_call: -; v_call: TRBV30; clone_size: many; cdr3_aa: CAWSATSQETQYF; cdr3_nt: TGTGCCTGGAGTGCGACTAGTCAAGAGACCCAGTACTTC
j_call: TRBJ1-1; d_call: -; v_call: TRBV5-1; clone_size: many; cdr3_aa: CASSNQGSGEAFF; cdr3_nt: TGCGCCAGCAGTAACCAGGGTTCGGGCGAAGCTTTCTTT
j_call: TRBJ1-5; d_call: -; v_call: TRBV20-1; clone_size: many; cdr3_aa: CSASRRDQPQHF; cdr3_nt: TGCAGTGCTAGCCGACGGGATCAGCCCCAGCATTTT
j_call: TRBJ1-1; d_call: -; v_call: TRBV14; clone_size: -; cdr3_aa: CASSRTQETIAFF; cdr3_nt: TGTGCCAGCAGCCGGACGCAGGAAACTATAGCTTTCTTT